The sequence of this TCR beta chain was determined in a study of shared clonotypes between healthy human individuals. TCRdb's table, derived via immunoSEQ multiplex PCR, lists solely in-frame clones and lacks some. The sample carries under 1,100,000 clones, approximately 78% recorded once. This clone was observed once. V lost 1 base to trimming and J lost 7 bases, with 14 bases between them. CDR1 is SGHRS and CDR2 is YFSETQ in the germline V gene. The CDR3 totals 15 residues. Source material: memory CD4+ T cells from PBMCs. Noted subset: CD45RA-negative fraction. The TCR was taken from a man aged 18 to 29 in good health. Some clones in this sample may be carry-over from other donors' samples. V gene TRBV5-1 combines with J gene TRBJ1-4; tentative D call: TRBD1 (5 bases). CDR3 sequence: CASSLSRRGGEKLFF. CDR3 in DNA: TGCGCCAGCAGCTTGAGCCGTCGCGGGGGTGAAAAACTGTTTTTT.